This T cell receptor (beta chain) was retrieved from a study of response to subunit inactivated influenza vaccine. Study-wide results and caveats: The authors put forward the suggestion that each seasonal influenza vaccination may bring in only a limited number of new T cells.

In germline, CDR1 is DFQATT, CDR2 SNEGSKA (reference sequence). The junction had 14 bases not matched to a gene; V was cut back by 5 bases and J by 0 bases. This CDR3 has 17 amino acids. TCRdb re-derived calls from the RT-PCR reads in MiXCR, one entry per CDR3 protein. This table has about 520,000 distinct CDR3 sequences, 9.5% to 12% appearing once. Ten or more counts support this clonotype. The antigen is not known. This TCR was recovered from a man aged 45-65 years who received an inactivated influenza vaccine. V usage is TRBV20-1 and J usage is TRBJ2-3; TRBD2 matches 7 bases. The sequenced sample was PBMCs from blood, obtained about 40 days after vaccination. The CDR3 reads CSAEAQGGGGSTDTQYF. CDR3 bases: TGCAGTGCTGAGGCCCAGGGTGGCGGGGGAAGCACAGATACGCAGTATTTT.